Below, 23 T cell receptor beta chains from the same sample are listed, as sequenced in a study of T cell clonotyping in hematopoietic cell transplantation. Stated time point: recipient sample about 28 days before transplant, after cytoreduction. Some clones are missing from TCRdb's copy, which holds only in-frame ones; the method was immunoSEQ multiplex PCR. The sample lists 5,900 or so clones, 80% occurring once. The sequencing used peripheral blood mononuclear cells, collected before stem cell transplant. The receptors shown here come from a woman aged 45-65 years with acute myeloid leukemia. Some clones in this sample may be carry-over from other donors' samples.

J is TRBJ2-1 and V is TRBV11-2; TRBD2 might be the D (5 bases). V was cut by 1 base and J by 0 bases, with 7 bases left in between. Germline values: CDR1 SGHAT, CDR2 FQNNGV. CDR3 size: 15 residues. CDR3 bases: TGTGCCAGCAGCTTAGGGGGAGCCTCCTACAATGAGCAGTTCTTC. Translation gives CASSLGGASYNEQFF.

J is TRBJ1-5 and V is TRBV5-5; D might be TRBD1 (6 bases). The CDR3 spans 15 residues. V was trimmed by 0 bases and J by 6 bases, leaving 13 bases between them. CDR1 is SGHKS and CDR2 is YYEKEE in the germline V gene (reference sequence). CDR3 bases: TGTGCCAGCAGCTTGGGCAGGGGTGAAGGTCAGCCCCAGCATTTT. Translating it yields CASSLGRGEGQPQHF.

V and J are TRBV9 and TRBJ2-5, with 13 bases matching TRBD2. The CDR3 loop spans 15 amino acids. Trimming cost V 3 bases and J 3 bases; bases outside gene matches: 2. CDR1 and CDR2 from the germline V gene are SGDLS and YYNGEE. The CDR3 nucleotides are TGTGCCAGCAGCGGCGGACTAGCGGGAGAAGAGACCCAGTACTTC. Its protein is CASSGGLAGEETQYF. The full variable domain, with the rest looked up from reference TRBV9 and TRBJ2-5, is DSGVTQTPKHLITATGQRVTLRCSPRSGDLSVYWYQQSLDQGLQFLIQYYNGEERAKGNILERFSAQQFPDLHSELNLSSLELGDSALYFCASSGGLAGEETQYFGPGTRLLVL.

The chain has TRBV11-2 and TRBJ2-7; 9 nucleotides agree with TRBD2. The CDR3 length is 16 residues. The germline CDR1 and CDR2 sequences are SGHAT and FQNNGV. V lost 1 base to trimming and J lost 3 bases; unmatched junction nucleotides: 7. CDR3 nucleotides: TGTGCCAGCAGCTTAGTGGGACTAGCTGCCCGCTACGAGCAGTACTTC. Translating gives CASSLVGLAARYEQYF.

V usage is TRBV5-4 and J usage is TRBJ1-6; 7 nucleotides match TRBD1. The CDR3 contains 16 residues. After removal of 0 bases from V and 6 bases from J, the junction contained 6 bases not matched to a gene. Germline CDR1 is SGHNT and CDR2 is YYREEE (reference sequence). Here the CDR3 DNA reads TGTGCCAGCAGCTTGGCGGGGGGGACAGTTAATTCACCCCTCCACTTT. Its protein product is CASSLAGGTVNSPLHF. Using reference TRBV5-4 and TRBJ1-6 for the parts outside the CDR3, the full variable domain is ETGVTQSPTHLIKTRGQQVTLRCSSQSGHNTVSWYQQALGQGPQFIFQYYREEENGRGNFPPRFSGLQFPNYSSELNVNALELDDSALYLCASSLAGGTVNSPLHFGNGTRLTVT.

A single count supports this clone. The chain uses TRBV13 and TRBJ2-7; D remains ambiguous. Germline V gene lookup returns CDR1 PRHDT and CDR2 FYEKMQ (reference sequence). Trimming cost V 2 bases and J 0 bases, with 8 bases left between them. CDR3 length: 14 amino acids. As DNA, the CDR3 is TGTGCCAGCAGCTTAAATGGCTTCTCCTACGAGCAGTACTTC. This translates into CASSLNGFSYEQYF.

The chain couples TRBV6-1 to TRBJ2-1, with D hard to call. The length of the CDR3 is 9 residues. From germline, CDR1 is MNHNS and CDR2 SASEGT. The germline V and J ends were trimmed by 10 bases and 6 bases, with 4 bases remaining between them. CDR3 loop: CAKSNEQFF. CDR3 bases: TGTGCCAAAAGCAATGAGCAGTTCTTC.

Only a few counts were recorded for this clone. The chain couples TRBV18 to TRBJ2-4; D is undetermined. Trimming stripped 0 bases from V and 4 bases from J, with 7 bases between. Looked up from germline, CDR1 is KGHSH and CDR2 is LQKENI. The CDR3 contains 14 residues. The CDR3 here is CASSPPSLKNIQYF. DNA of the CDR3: TGTGCCAGCTCACCACCCAGCCTAAAAAACATTCAGTACTTC.

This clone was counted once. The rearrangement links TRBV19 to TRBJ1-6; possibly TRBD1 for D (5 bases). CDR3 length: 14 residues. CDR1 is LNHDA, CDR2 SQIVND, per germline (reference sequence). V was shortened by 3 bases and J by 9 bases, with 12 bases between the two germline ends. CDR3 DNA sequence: TGTGCCAGTAGTATGACGGGGGGAGCTTCACCCCTCCACTTT. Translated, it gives CASSMTGGASPLHF.

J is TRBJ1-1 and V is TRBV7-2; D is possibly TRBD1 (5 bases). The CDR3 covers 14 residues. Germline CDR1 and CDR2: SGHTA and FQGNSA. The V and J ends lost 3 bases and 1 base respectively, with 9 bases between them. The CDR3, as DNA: TGTGCCAGCAGCTTTTCGACAGCGAACACTGAAGCTTTCTTT. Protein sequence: CASSFSTANTEAFF.

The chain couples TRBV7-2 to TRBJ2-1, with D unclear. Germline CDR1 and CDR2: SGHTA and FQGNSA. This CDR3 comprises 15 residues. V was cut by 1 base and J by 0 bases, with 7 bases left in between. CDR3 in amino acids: CASSLVVSSYNEQFF. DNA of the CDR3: TGTGCCAGCAGCTTAGTAGTGAGCTCCTACAATGAGCAGTTCTTC.

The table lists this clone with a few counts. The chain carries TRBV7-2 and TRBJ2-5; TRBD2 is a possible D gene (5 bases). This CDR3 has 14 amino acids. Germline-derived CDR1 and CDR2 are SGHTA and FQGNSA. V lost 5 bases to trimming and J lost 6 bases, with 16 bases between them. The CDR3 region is CASSPIPGMQTQYF. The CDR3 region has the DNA TGTGCCAGCAGCCCAATCCCCGGGATGCAGACCCAGTACTTC.

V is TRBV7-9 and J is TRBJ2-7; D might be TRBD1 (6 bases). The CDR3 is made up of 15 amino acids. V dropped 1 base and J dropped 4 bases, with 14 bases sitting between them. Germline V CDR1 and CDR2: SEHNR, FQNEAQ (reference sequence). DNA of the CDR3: TGTGCCAGCAGCTTAGATAGGGCAGGGGTGTACGAGCAGTACTTC. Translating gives CASSLDRAGVYEQYF.

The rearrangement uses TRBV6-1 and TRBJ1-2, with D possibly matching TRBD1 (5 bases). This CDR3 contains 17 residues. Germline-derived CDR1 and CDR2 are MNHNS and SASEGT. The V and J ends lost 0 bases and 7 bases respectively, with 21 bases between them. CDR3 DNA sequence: TGTGCCAGCAGTGAAGCTCTCGGTATCGGGGGAGCGGGTGGCTACACCTTC. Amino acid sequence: CASSEALGIGGAGGYTF.

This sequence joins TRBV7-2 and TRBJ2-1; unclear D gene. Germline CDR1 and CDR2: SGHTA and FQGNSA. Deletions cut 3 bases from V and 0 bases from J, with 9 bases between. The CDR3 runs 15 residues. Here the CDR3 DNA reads TGTGCCAGCAGCTTGAAGGTGGGCTCCTACAATGAGCAGTTCTTC. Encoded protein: CASSLKVGSYNEQFF. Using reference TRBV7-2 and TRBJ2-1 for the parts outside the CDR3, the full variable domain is GAGVSQSPSNKVTEKGKDVELRCDPISGHTALYWYRQSLGQGLEFLIYFQGNSAPDKSGLPSDRFSAERTGGSVSTLTIQRTQQEDSAVYLCASSLKVGSYNEQFFGPGTRLTVL.

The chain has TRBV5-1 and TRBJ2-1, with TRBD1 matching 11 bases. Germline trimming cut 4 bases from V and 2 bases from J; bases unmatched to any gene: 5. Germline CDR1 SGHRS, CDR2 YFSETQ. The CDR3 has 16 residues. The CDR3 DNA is TGCGCCAGCAGCCTCGGGACAGGGGGGCCCTACAATGAGCAGTTCTTC. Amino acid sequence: CASSLGTGGPYNEQFF.

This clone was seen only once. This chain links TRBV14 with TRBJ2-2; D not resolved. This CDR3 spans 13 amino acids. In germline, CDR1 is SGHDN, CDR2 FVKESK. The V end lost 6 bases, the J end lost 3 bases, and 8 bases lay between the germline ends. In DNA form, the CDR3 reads TGTGCCAGCAGGGGCCTTCACACCGGGGAGCTGTTTTTT. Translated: CASRGLHTGELFF.

CDR3 amino acids: CATSRDRVYEQYF. The CDR3 bases are TGTGCCACCAGCAGAGATCGCGTCTACGAGCAGTACTTC. V usage is TRBV15 and J usage is TRBJ2-7; D not certain. The ends were cut back, 0 bases at V and 3 bases at J, with 6 bases in the middle. This CDR3 region has 13 residues. CDR1 is LNHNV, CDR2 YYDKDF, per germline (reference sequence). The complete variable domain, with remaining parts taken from reference TRBV15 and TRBJ2-7, reads DAMVIQNPRYQVTQFGKPVTLSCSQTLNHNVMYWYQQKSSQAPKLLFHYYDKDFNNEADTPDNFQSRRPNTSFCFLDIRSPGLGDTAMYLCATSRDRVYEQYFGPGTRLTVT.

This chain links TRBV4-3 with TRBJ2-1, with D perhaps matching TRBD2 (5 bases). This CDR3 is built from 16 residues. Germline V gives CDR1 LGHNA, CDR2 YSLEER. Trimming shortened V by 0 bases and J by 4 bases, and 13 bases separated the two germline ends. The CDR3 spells CASSQDGVARYNEQFF. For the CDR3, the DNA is TGCGCCAGCAGCCAAGATGGAGTAGCGAGGTACAATGAGCAGTTCTTC.

The CDR3 sequence is CASSPPGQDPYEQYF. The CDR3 DNA is TGTGCCAGCAGCCCCCCGGGACAGGACCCCTACGAGCAGTACTTC. The V and J genes are TRBV11-2 and TRBJ2-7, with 8 bases lining up with TRBD1. Germline V lookup: CDR1 SGHAT, CDR2 FQNNGV. V lost 5 bases and J lost 2; bases outside the gene matches: 8. This CDR3 is 15 amino acids long.

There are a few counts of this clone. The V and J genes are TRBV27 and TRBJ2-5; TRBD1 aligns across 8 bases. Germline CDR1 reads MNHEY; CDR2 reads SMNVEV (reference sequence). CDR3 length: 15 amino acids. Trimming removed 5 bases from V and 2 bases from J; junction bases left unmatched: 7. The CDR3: CASSTGTGLQETQYF. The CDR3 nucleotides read TGTGCCAGCAGTACCGGGACAGGCCTACAAGAGACCCAGTACTTC.

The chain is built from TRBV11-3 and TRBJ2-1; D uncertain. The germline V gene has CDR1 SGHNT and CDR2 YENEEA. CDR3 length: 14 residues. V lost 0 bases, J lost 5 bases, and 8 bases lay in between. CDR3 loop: CASSLEGYNNEQFF. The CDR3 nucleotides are TGTGCCAGCAGCTTAGAGGGCTACAACAATGAGCAGTTCTTC.

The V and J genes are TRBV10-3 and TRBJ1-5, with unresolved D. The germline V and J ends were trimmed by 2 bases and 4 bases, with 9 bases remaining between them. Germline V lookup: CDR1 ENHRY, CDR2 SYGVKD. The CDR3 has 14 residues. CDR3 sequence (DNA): TGTGCCATCAGTGAGGGTCAGTTAAATCAGCCCCAGCATTTT. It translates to CAISEGQLNQPQHF.